The clone carrying this T cell receptor beta chain was detected many times. Its specificity is not known. The iRepertoire nested amplicon-rescue multiplex PCR amplified TCR alpha and beta CDR3s from RNA. TCRdb re-derived calls from the multiplex PCR reads in MiXCR, one entry per CDR3 protein. The sample contains some 99,000 distinct CDR3 sequences, less than 30% of which appear only once. Germline V CDR1 and CDR2: KGHSH, LQKENI. There are 13 residues in the CDR3. V shed 0 bases and J shed 5 bases, with 7 bases lying between them. This entry belongs to a study of glioma-infiltrating T cells. Findings and caveats of the study: Gliomas, especially low-grade, showed above-expected tissue-blood divergence; non-neoplastic patients showed below.

This sequence joins TRBV18 and TRBJ2-5; D remains unclear. The receptor comes from a human donor with low-grade glioma or glioblastoma, undergoing nonglioma brain surgery, or in good health (not recorded which). The sequenced sample consisted of glioma tissue, nonneoplastic brain tissue, or PBMCs (not recorded which). This CDR3 reads CASSPPGMETQYF. The CDR3 bases are TGTGCCAGCTCACCACCAGGGATGGAGACCCAGTACTTC.